This entry lists 26 T cell receptor beta chains sequenced from one sample in a study of spatial heterogeneity in lung cancer. TCRdb re-analysed the 5' RACE reads in MiXCR, keeping a single row per CDR3 protein. This table holds 80,000 to 95,000 distinct CDR3 sequences, roughly 10% found once. The time point: sample taken at primary tumor resection. Tumor, nontumor lung or frozen PBMC supplied whole RNA that was sequenced unsorted. The source material was PBMCs, sampled at surgery. These receptors were taken from a male donor with early-stage non-small cell lung cancer.

V usage is TRBV10-2 and J usage is TRBJ2-7; 12 bases match TRBD2. Germline CDR1 and CDR2: WSHSY and SAAADI. The CDR3 extends over 15 amino acids. V shed 9 bases, J shed 5 bases, and the junction held 11 bases outside the gene matches. The CDR3 sequence: CASGPLAGGPHEQYF. The CDR3 region has the DNA TGCGCCAGTGGGCCACTAGCGGGAGGTCCCCACGAGCAGTACTTC.

This clonotype has more than one count but fewer than ten. V gene TRBV3-1 combines with J gene TRBJ1-1; the D is unclear. The CDR3 length is 14 residues. Trimming cost V 6 bases and J 4 bases, with 15 bases left between them. Germline CDR1 is LGHDT and CDR2 is YNNKEL (reference sequence). The DNA of the CDR3 is TGTGCCAGCAGTCCTAAGGCCCAGGTCACTGAAGCTTTCTTT. This codes for CASSPKAQVTEAFF.

This clonotype was detected a few times. The chain is built from TRBV10-3 and TRBJ1-1, with D uncertain. The CDR3 contains 15 residues. CDR1 and CDR2 (germline): ENHRY, SYGVKD. The V and J ends lost 4 bases and 1 base respectively, with 13 bases between them. CDR3 region: CAISAFQLKNTEAFF. CDR3 nucleotide sequence: TGTGCCATCAGTGCTTTCCAACTGAAGAACACTGAAGCTTTCTTT.

There are a few counts of this clonotype. This chain connects TRBV28 to TRBJ2-5; D gene unclear. V was trimmed by 7 bases and J by 3 bases, leaving 12 bases between them. This CDR3 has 13 amino acids. Germline loops: CDR1 MDHEN, CDR2 SYDVKM. The DNA of the CDR3 is TGTGCCAGCACCCTGGTGGGGAAAGAGACCCAGTACTTC. Translation: CASTLVGKETQYF.

DNA for the CDR3: TGTGCCAGCAGCAAAGAGGAGACTAATGAAAAACTGTTTTTT. This sequence encodes CASSKEETNEKLFF. V gene TRBV21-1 combines with J gene TRBJ1-4. TRBV21-1 is noted as a pseudogene. This CDR3 has 14 amino acids.

This clonotype was picked up many times. V is TRBV12-5 and J is TRBJ1-1; D gene uncertain. There are 14 residues in the CDR3. Trimming took off 1 base at V and 1 base at J, with 7 bases between the two ends. Germline assignment: CDR1 LGHNT and CDR2 FRNRAP. The CDR3 loop is CASGLGQRNTEAFF. The CDR3 DNA reads TGTGCTAGTGGTTTGGGACAAAGGAACACTGAAGCTTTCTTT.

Many counts were recorded for this clonotype. The gene calls are TRBV5-1 and TRBJ1-5; D not certain. Per the germline V gene, CDR1 is SGHRS and CDR2 is YFSETQ. This CDR3 region has 15 residues. Trimming took off 0 bases at V and 0 bases at J, with 7 bases between the two ends. Written as DNA, the CDR3 is TGCGCCAGCAGCTTGGAGGGCGGTAGCAATCAGCCCCAGCATTTT. Translating it yields CASSLEGGSNQPQHF.

This clonotype has at least ten counts. V usage is TRBV7-2 and J usage is TRBJ2-3; perhaps TRBD1 as D (5 bases). The V and J ends lost 5 bases and 0 bases respectively, with 12 bases between them. Looked up from germline, CDR1 is SGHTA and CDR2 is FQGNSA. There are 15 residues in the CDR3. CDR3 sequence: CASSLPTASTDTQYF. The CDR3 bases are TGTGCCAGCAGCCTCCCGACAGCTAGCACAGATACGCAGTATTTT.

The J gene is TRBJ2-5, the V gene TRBV6-1; D unclear. The CDR3 contains 13 residues. Germline values: CDR1 MNHNS, CDR2 SASEGT. The germline V and J ends were trimmed by 8 bases and 4 bases, with 14 bases remaining between them. The CDR3 region has the DNA TGTGCCAGCTCAGGACCCCGGACAGAGACCCAGTACTTC. It is translated as CASSGPRTETQYF.

The rearrangement joins TRBV19 to TRBJ2-1; 14 bases map to TRBD2. The CDR3 has 15 amino acids. The germline CDR1 and CDR2 sequences are LNHDA and SQIVND (reference sequence). After removal of 7 bases from V and 8 bases from J, the junction contained 7 bases not matched to a gene. The DNA of the CDR3 is TGTGCCAGTACCCCGACTAGCGGGGGGGCCGATGAGCAGTTCTTC. This codes for CASTPTSGGADEQFF.

This clonotype was recorded many times. This chain joins TRBV7-9 and TRBJ2-7, with TRBD2 matching over 8 bases. There are 13 residues in the CDR3. V gave up 5 bases and J gave up 5 bases; unmatched junction bases: 5. Germline V gene sequence: CDR1 SEHNR, CDR2 FQNEAQ (reference sequence). The CDR3 is CASSPGLADEQYF. As DNA, the CDR3 is TGTGCCAGCAGCCCCGGACTAGCAGACGAGCAGTACTTC.

This sequence joins TRBV12-3 or TRBV12-4 and TRBJ1-4; 7 bases align to TRBD1. The CDR3 is made up of 13 amino acids. Trimming at V came to 7 bases and at J to 8 bases, leaving 7 bases not matched to a gene. CDR3 region: CASTSQGGEKLFF. In nucleotides, the CDR3 is TGTGCCAGCACCTCCCAGGGGGGGGAAAAACTGTTTTTT.

This clonotype showed up many times. The rearrangement joins TRBV20-1 to TRBJ2-3, with 8 bases identical to TRBD1. The CDR3 runs to 16 residues. Germline trimming cut 5 bases from V and 2 bases from J; bases unmatched to any gene: 12. The germline V gene encodes CDR1 DFQATT and CDR2 SNEGSKA (reference sequence). CDR3 coding DNA: TGCAGTGCTCCTGTCCAGACAGGGGCACTCACAGATACGCAGTATTTT. Protein: CSAPVQTGALTDTQYF.

This clonotype appeared many times. The chain has TRBV5-4 and TRBJ2-3; D ambiguous. The CDR3 covers 12 residues. V was cut by 4 bases and J by 6 bases, with 9 bases left in between. Germline V CDR1 and CDR2: SGHNT, YYREEE (reference sequence). As DNA, the CDR3 is TGTGCCAGCAGCGCGCAGAGCGATACGCAGTATTTT. It specifies CASSAQSDTQYF.

The table lists this clonotype with many counts. The chain joins TRBV29-1 to TRBJ2-2; 12 bases line up with TRBD2. The CDR3 is made up of 14 amino acids. Trimming cost V 6 bases and J 4 bases; bases outside gene matches: 3. Looked up from germline, CDR1 is SQVTM and CDR2 is ANQGSEA. The chain's CDR3 is CSVLAGGRTGELFF. The CDR3 region has the DNA TGCAGCGTACTAGCGGGGGGCCGCACCGGGGAGCTGTTTTTT.

Ten or more counts support this clonotype. The chain joins TRBV20-1 to TRBJ1-2; maybe TRBD1 (6 bases). V lost 0 bases and J 7 bases, leaving 12 bases between the germline ends. The germline CDR1 and CDR2 sequences are DFQATT and SNEGSKA (reference sequence). The CDR3 covers 13 residues. This CDR3 is CSARDRGLGGYTF. The DNA for the CDR3 is TGCAGTGCTAGAGATCGGGGGCTTGGTGGCTACACCTTC.

This clonotype showed up many times. The chain joins TRBV7-2 to TRBJ2-7; 10 nucleotides match TRBD2. The germline V gene has CDR1 SGHTA and CDR2 FQGNSA. V lost 3 bases to trimming and J lost 4 bases; unmatched junction nucleotides: 6. This CDR3 is built from 15 residues. The DNA of the CDR3 is TGTGCCAGCAGCTTCCCGGATAGCGGGAGGTACGAGCAGTACTTC. As protein: CASSFPDSGRYEQYF.

This clonotype was picked up a small number of times. In DNA form, the CDR3 reads TGCAGTGCTGCCCCTAGCGGGGGCTCCTACGAGCAGTACTTC. Translation gives CSAAPSGGSYEQYF. The V call is TRBV20-1, the J call TRBJ2-7; 10 positions agree with TRBD2. CDR1 and CDR2 from the germline V gene are DFQATT and SNEGSKA (reference sequence). With 5 bases clipped from V and 0 bases from J, the junction kept 4 bases outside the gene matches. This CDR3 is 14 amino acids long.

The chain recombines TRBV6-1 with TRBJ2-7; the D is unclear. CDR1 and CDR2 from the germline V gene are MNHNS and SASEGT. The CDR3 loop spans 12 amino acids. The V end was cut by 6 bases, the J end by 0 bases, with 6 bases between. CDR3 nucleotide sequence: TGTGCCAGCAGGCAGAGCTCCTACGAGCAGTACTTC. The encoded protein is CASRQSSYEQYF.

This chain connects TRBV10-3 to TRBJ2-1; D not resolved. V lost 0 bases and J 7 bases, leaving 7 bases between the germline ends. The germline V gene has CDR1 ENHRY and CDR2 SYGVKD. This CDR3 is 13 amino acids long. The CDR3: CAISESYGNEQFF. For the CDR3, the DNA is TGTGCCATCAGTGAGTCATATGGGAATGAGCAGTTCTTC.

This clonotype was picked up many times. V gene TRBV28 combines with J gene TRBJ1-1; D is undetermined. Deletions cut 3 bases from V and 8 bases from J, with 10 bases between. In germline, CDR1 is MDHEN, CDR2 SYDVKM. The CDR3 loop spans 12 amino acids. The CDR3 region has the DNA TGTGCCAGCAGTTTGGCGAGACAAGAAGCTTTCTTT. It encodes CASSLARQEAFF.

This clonotype was counted many times. The V gene is TRBV29-1, the J gene TRBJ2-3; weak D call: TRBD1 (6 bases). V was clipped by 7 bases and J by 5 bases, with 13 bases between them. This CDR3 is 12 amino acids long. Germline V CDR1 and CDR2: SQVTM, ANQGSEA. This chain's CDR3 is CSAEQGLDTQYF. DNA of the CDR3: TGCAGCGCGGAGCAGGGGTTAGATACGCAGTATTTT.

This chain links TRBV6-2 or TRBV6-3 with TRBJ2-5, with D possibly matching TRBD1 (6 bases). The V gene lost 4 bases and the J gene lost 2 bases, with 11 bases spanning the gap. CDR3 length: 14 residues. CDR1 and CDR2 (germline): MNHEY, SVGEGT. The DNA of the CDR3 is TGTGCCAGCAGTTCCTGGACAGCACAAGAGACCCAGTACTTC. Translation: CASSSWTAQETQYF.

Only a few counts were recorded for this clonotype. This rearrangement joins TRBV2 to TRBJ2-3, with no clear D. Germline lookup yields CDR1 SNHLY and CDR2 FYNNEI. The CDR3 is 11 residues long. V gave up 3 bases and J gave up 6 bases, with 4 bases separating them. CDR3 in DNA: TGTGCCAGCAGTGAGGGGGATACGCAGTATTTT. Its translation: CASSEGDTQYF.

This clonotype was counted between two and nine times. The rearrangement joins TRBV5-1 to TRBJ2-3; perhaps D is TRBD1 or TRBD2 (6 bases each). V was clipped by 0 bases and J by 4 bases, with 12 bases between them. Germline assignment: CDR1 SGHRS and CDR2 YFSETQ. The CDR3 is 15 amino acids. The CDR3 nucleotides read TGCGCCAGCAGCTTGGGGATGGGGGGCGCAGATACGCAGTATTTT. It yields the protein CASSLGMGGADTQYF.

The rearrangement uses TRBV5-1 and TRBJ1-4; D uncertain. V lost 4 bases to trimming and J lost 3 bases, with 10 bases between them. The germline gives CDR1 SGHRS, CDR2 YFSETQ. The CDR3 contains 14 residues. The CDR3 nucleotides are TGCGCCAGCAGCCAGACCGGGGCTAATGAAAAACTGTTTTTT. Translation: CASSQTGANEKLFF.